The present T cell receptor beta chain was sequenced within a study of long-term antiretroviral therapy in people with HIV. Each contributor possessed a minimum of one pre-ART and a minimum of two post-ART PBMC samples. Notes on this clone: Its antigen is still unknown.

Overall study findings and caveats: Dominating the repertoire at all time points were the clones that expanded before ART.

Germline lookup yields CDR1 LNHDA and CDR2 SQIVND (reference sequence). V was trimmed by 7 bases and J by 0 bases, leaving 7 bases between them. There are 13 residues in the CDR3. An immunoSEQ assay, version v3.0, was performed at survey level. Here immunoSEQ multiplex PCR was the method, and the copy in TCRdb shows in-frame clones only, minus some. The table records about 36,000 clones, 75% to 90% of them present only once. This chain uses TRBV19 with TRBJ1-3; the D is unclear. The sequence was obtained from a man aged 25-45 years with HIV. The material was unsorted PBMCs, obtained 3.4 years after starting antiretroviral therapy. The CDR3 DNA reads TGTGCCAGTACTCAGTCCTCTGGAAACACCATATATTTT. Residues: CASTQSSGNTIYF. Full variable domain (outside the CDR3, taken from reference TRBV19 and TRBJ1-3): DGGITQSPKYLFRKEGQNVTLSCEQNLNHDAMYWYRQDPGQGLRLIYYSQIVNDFQKGDIAEGYSVSREKKESFPLTVTSAQKNPTAFYLCASTQSSGNTIYFGEGSWLTVV.